This T cell receptor beta chain was profiled in a study of identical twins. Overall study findings and caveats: The analysis was cross-sectional rather than longitudinal within donors.

The CDR3 has 15 amino acids. V shed 3 bases and J 6 bases; nucleotides not matched to a gene: 9. The germline CDR1 and CDR2 sequences are SGHRS and YFSETQ. Worth noting for this clonotype: Its antigen is as yet unknown.

A template switching step contributed a universal primer site, while unique molecular identifiers were present in the cDNA. From the 5' RACE reads, TCRdb called clonotypes with MiXCR, one entry per CDR3 protein. The table includes some 690,000 distinct CDR3 sequences, 21% detected once. This sample also appeared in a second study, on T cells expressing NK-cell markers. That work contributes: Among the experiments, several used an anti-gamma-delta TCR antibody to restrict sorting to alpha-beta TCR T cells. The same clonotypes also predominated in the CD3+CD56-NKG2C+ fraction of several donors.

Sequenced: PBMCs. V gene TRBV5-1 combines with J gene TRBJ2-1; 7 bases map to TRBD2. This TCR was recovered from a woman between 18 and 30 years old in good health. CDR3 DNA sequence: TGCGCCAGCAGCTCATCCGGGACTAAAATCAATGAGCAGTTCTTC. Its protein is CASSSSGTKINEQFF. Drawing the rest from reference TRBV5-1 and TRBJ2-1, the complete variable domain is KAGVTQTPRYLIKTRGQQVTLSCSPISGHRSVSWYQQTPGQGLQFLFEYFSETQRNKGNFPGRFSGRQFSNSRSEMNVSTLELGDSALYLCASSSSGTKINEQFFGPGTRLTVL.